These T cell receptor beta chains were read from a single sample in a study of blood T cell repertoires in COVID-19. Repertoires were generated with immunoSEQ multiplex PCR, while TCRdb's copy carries only in-frame clones and drops some. The data show about 200,000 clones, with less than 85% seen just once and 7.8% held by the top ten. Sequenced sample: peripheral blood. The receptor set was obtained from a woman aged 80 or over with COVID-19, enrolled during active disease. CDR3s include the opening cysteine and the closing phenylalanine or tryptophan. Each record gives: clone size, V gene, D gene, J gene, CDR3 protein, CDR3 DNA. D genes are given only for firm matches. Clone size is not always given. Where it is, it says once, few, many or a class for expanded clones.

clone_size: .; v_call: TRBV9; d_call: .; j_call: TRBJ1-2; cdr3_aa: CASSAPQGPSNYGYTF; cdr3_nt: TGTGCCAGCAGCGCGCCACAGGGTCCCTCTAACTATGGCTACACCTTC
clone_size: .; v_call: TRBV4-2; d_call: .; j_call: TRBJ1-3; cdr3_aa: CASSQDRGAGNTIYF; cdr3_nt: TGTGCCAGCAGCCAAGACCGGGGGGCCGGAAACACCATATATTTT
clone_size: .; v_call: TRBV23-1; d_call: .; j_call: TRBJ2-7; cdr3_aa: CASSQSGREKYEQYF; cdr3_nt: TGCGCCAGCAGTCAATCGGGCAGGGAAAAATACGAGCAGTACTTC
clone_size: .; v_call: TRBV18; d_call: TRBD1; j_call: TRBJ1-1; cdr3_aa: CASSPIRTGTAPNTEAFF; cdr3_nt: TGTGCCAGCTCACCTATTAGGACAGGCACTGCACCGAACACTGAAGCTTTCTTT
clone_size: .; v_call: TRBV3-1/TRBV3-2; d_call: TRBD1; j_call: TRBJ1-5; cdr3_aa: CASSGGQGNQPQHF; cdr3_nt: TGTGCCAGCAGCGGCGGACAGGGCAATCAGCCCCAGCATTTT
clone_size: few; v_call: TRBV15; d_call: TRBD1; j_call: TRBJ1-1; cdr3_aa: CATSTDRRNTEAFF; cdr3_nt: TGTGCCACCAGCACGGACAGGCGGAACACTGAAGCTTTCTTT
clone_size: .; v_call: TRBV12-3/TRBV12-4; d_call: .; j_call: TRBJ1-3; cdr3_aa: CASKSSSGNTIYF; cdr3_nt: TGTGCCAGCAAAAGCTCCTCTGGAAACACCATATATTTT
clone_size: .; v_call: TRBV12-3/TRBV12-4; d_call: .; j_call: TRBJ1-3; cdr3_aa: CASSFEGANTIYF; cdr3_nt: TGTGCCAGCAGTTTTGAAGGGGCTAACACCATATATTTT
clone_size: few; v_call: TRBV3-1/TRBV3-2; d_call: TRBD1; j_call: TRBJ2-2; cdr3_aa: CASGRGGSRELFF; cdr3_nt: TGTGCCAGCGGCCGAGGGGGCTCCAGGGAGCTGTTTTTT
clone_size: .; v_call: TRBV9; d_call: TRBD1; j_call: TRBJ1-1; cdr3_aa: CASSVVGDRGEAFF; cdr3_nt: TGTGCCAGCAGCGTAGTAGGGGACAGGGGTGAAGCTTTCTTT
clone_size: once; v_call: TRBV7-3; d_call: .; j_call: TRBJ2-1; cdr3_aa: CASSSSLGPPGDEQFF; cdr3_nt: TGTGCCAGCAGCTCTTCATTGGGCCCCCCGGGGGATGAGCAGTTCTTC
clone_size: .; v_call: TRBV3-1/TRBV3-2; d_call: .; j_call: TRBJ1-1; cdr3_aa: CASSHRGTSEQAFF; cdr3_nt: TGTGCCAGCAGCCACCGTGGGACATCGGAGCAAGCTTTCTTT
clone_size: few; v_call: TRBV10-3; d_call: TRBD2; j_call: TRBJ2-2; cdr3_aa: CAISGTSGGAGELFF; cdr3_nt: TGTGCCATCAGTGGGACTAGCGGGGGGGCCGGGGAGCTGTTTTTT
clone_size: once; v_call: TRBV3-1/TRBV3-2; d_call: .; j_call: TRBJ1-1; cdr3_aa: CASSQGGLNTEAFF; cdr3_nt: TGTGCCAGCAGCCAAGGCGGTCTGAACACTGAAGCTTTCTTT
clone_size: once; v_call: TRBV27; d_call: .; j_call: TRBJ1-1; cdr3_aa: CASSFTGSEAFF; cdr3_nt: TGTGCCAGCAGTTTTACAGGGAGTGAAGCTTTCTTT
clone_size: .; v_call: TRBV9; d_call: TRBD2; j_call: TRBJ2-7; cdr3_aa: CASSVSGGLTSYEQYF; cdr3_nt: TGTGCCAGCAGCGTAAGCGGGGGGCTAACTAGCTACGAGCAGTACTTC
clone_size: .; v_call: TRBV9; d_call: .; j_call: TRBJ2-1; cdr3_aa: CASSVGLVDEQFF; cdr3_nt: TGTGCCAGCAGCGTAGGCTTAGTAGATGAGCAGTTCTTC
clone_size: .; v_call: TRBV4-1; d_call: .; j_call: TRBJ2-1; cdr3_aa: CASSRTGDNEQFF; cdr3_nt: TGCGCCAGCAGCCGAACAGGAGACAATGAGCAGTTCTTC
clone_size: .; v_call: TRBV9; d_call: .; j_call: TRBJ2-7; cdr3_aa: CASSLGPTYEQYF; cdr3_nt: TGTGCCAGCAGCCTGGGCCCGACCTACGAGCAGTACTTC
clone_size: .; v_call: TRBV18; d_call: .; j_call: TRBJ1-6; cdr3_aa: CASSPEVGSYNSPLHF; cdr3_nt: TGTGCCAGCTCACCAGAGGTTGGGTCCTATAATTCACCCCTCCACTTT
clone_size: .; v_call: TRBV6-5; d_call: .; j_call: TRBJ2-5; cdr3_aa: CASSAYRVETQYF; cdr3_nt: TGTGCCAGCAGCGCCTACAGGGTTGAGACCCAGTACTTC
clone_size: few; v_call: TRBV19; d_call: .; j_call: TRBJ1-1; cdr3_aa: CASSQQGLAEAFF; cdr3_nt: TGTGCCAGTAGTCAACAGGGTTTGGCTGAAGCTTTCTTT
clone_size: .; v_call: TRBV5-5; d_call: .; j_call: TRBJ2-7; cdr3_aa: CASSLDQYEQYF; cdr3_nt: TGTGCCAGCAGCTTGGACCAGTACGAGCAGTACTTC
clone_size: few; v_call: TRBV6-6; d_call: TRBD1; j_call: TRBJ1-5; cdr3_aa: CASRGTGFTQPQHF; cdr3_nt: TGTGCCAGCAGGGGGACAGGGTTCACTCAGCCCCAGCATTTT
clone_size: .; v_call: TRBV5-6; d_call: .; j_call: TRBJ1-6; cdr3_aa: CASSLGGRGSGRNSPLHF; cdr3_nt: TGTGCCAGCAGCTTGGGGGGCCGGGGGTCAGGGAGGAATTCACCCCTCCACTTT
clone_size: .; v_call: TRBV28; d_call: TRBD2; j_call: TRBJ2-4; cdr3_aa: CASTNGGEGNIQYF; cdr3_nt: TGTGCCAGCACCAATGGTGGGGAGGGGAACATTCAGTACTTC
clone_size: .; v_call: TRBV7-9; d_call: .; j_call: TRBJ2-7; cdr3_aa: CASSHLEGARGSYEQYF; cdr3_nt: TGTGCCAGCAGTCATTTGGAGGGGGCGAGAGGTTCCTACGAGCAGTACTTC
clone_size: few; v_call: TRBV27; d_call: TRBD1; j_call: TRBJ1-1; cdr3_aa: CASRYRGGSTEAFF; cdr3_nt: TGTGCCAGCAGGTACAGGGGCGGAAGCACTGAAGCTTTCTTT
clone_size: .; v_call: TRBV5-1; d_call: TRBD1; j_call: TRBJ2-1; cdr3_aa: CASSFRDRDNEQFF; cdr3_nt: TGCGCCAGCAGCTTTAGAGACAGGGACAATGAGCAGTTCTTC
clone_size: .; v_call: TRBV5-1; d_call: TRBD2; j_call: TRBJ2-1; cdr3_aa: CASSLDSHRGGKFF; cdr3_nt: TGCGCCAGCAGCTTGGATTCCCACCGCGGGGGAAAGTTCTTC
clone_size: few; v_call: TRBV6-1; d_call: .; j_call: TRBJ1-2; cdr3_aa: CASSESQVYGYTF; cdr3_nt: TGTGCCAGCAGTGAATCCCAGGTTTATGGCTACACCTTC
clone_size: few; v_call: TRBV3-1/TRBV3-2; d_call: .; j_call: TRBJ1-2; cdr3_aa: CASSQVRGYGYTF; cdr3_nt: TGTGCCAGCAGCCAAGTTCGGGGATATGGCTACACCTTC